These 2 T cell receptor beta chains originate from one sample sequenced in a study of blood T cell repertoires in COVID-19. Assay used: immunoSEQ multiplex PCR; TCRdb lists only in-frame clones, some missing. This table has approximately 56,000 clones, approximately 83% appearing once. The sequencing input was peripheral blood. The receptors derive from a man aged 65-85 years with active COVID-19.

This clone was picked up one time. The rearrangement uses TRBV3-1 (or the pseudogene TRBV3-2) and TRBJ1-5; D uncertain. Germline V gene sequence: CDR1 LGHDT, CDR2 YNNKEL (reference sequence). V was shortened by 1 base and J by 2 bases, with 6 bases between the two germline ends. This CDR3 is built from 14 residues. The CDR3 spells CASSQGGGNQPQHF. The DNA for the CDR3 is TGTGCCAGCAGCCAAGGGGGAGGCAATCAGCCCCAGCATTTT.

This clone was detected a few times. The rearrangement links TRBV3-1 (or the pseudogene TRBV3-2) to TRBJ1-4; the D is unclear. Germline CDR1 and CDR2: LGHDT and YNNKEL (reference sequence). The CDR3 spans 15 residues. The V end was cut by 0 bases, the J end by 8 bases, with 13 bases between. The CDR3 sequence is CASSQDEGVKEKLFF. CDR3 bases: TGTGCCAGCAGCCAAGACGAAGGAGTAAAGGAAAAACTGTTTTTT.